This T cell receptor (beta chain) appears in the sequencing data of a study of CD8+ T cells in alopecia areata. Study-wide results and limits: Scalp sequencing captures resident alphabeta T cells of normal skin too. Greater clonality was observed in lesional scalp samples, especially alopecia totalis/universalis, versus normal scalp.

Lesional scalp punch biopsies and peripheral blood came from alopecia areata patients. Isolation of CD4+ and CD8+ T cells from PBMCs was achieved by sorting. As for this clone: Antigen specificity is unknown. Sequence at one end of the junction differs from germline and may be a read error.

The sequencing template was cDNA reverse transcribed from extracted RNA. Sequenced by immunoSEQ multiplex PCR; TCRdb stores in-frame clones only, minus some. In the table there are some 240,000 clones, around three fifths of which are singletons. Source: CD4+ T cells sorted from blood, taken at week 0. This TCR was sampled from a human donor with alopecia areata.

DNA of the CDR3: TGTGCCAGCAGTGACCGGGACGGGCGGGATTTT. It encodes CASSDRDGRDF. The gene calls are TRBV28 and TRBJ2-3; TRBD1 or TRBD2 may be the D gene (5 bases each). Germline V lookup: CDR1 MDHEN, CDR2 SYDVKM. The length of the CDR3 is 11 residues. Complete variable domain (other parts from reference TRBV28 and TRBJ2-3): DVKVTQSSRYLVKRTGEKVFLECVQDMDHENMFWYRQDPGLGLRLIYFSYDVKMKEKGDIPEGYSVSREKKERFSLILESASTNQTSMYLCASSDRDGRDFGPGTRLTVL.